These 26 T cell receptor beta chains came from one sample sequenced in a study of radiation and T cells in renal cell carcinoma. Time point here: blood 2 weeks post-SBRT. Treatment: 15 Gy SBRT to primary tumor, nephrectomy 4 weeks later. The assay was immunoSEQ multiplex PCR, and TCRdb's table has in-frame clones only and misses some. The sample consists of about 130,000 clones, over 75% of them appearing once. Sequenced here: blood, sampled from a patient whose treatment included radiotherapy and nephrectomy. These receptors were obtained from a woman aged 55-70 years with renal cell carcinoma.

CDR3 region: CASSQDSLNTEAFF. The CDR3 DNA sequence: TGCGCCAGCAGCCAGGACAGCCTGAACACTGAAGCTTTCTTT. The rearrangement uses TRBV5-1 and TRBJ1-1; perhaps TRBD1 as D (6 bases). The CDR3 is 14 amino acids. V shed 4 bases and J shed 0 bases, with 10 bases lying between them. Germline CDR1 is SGHRS and CDR2 is YFSETQ.

This clone was observed once. A read error may produce the germline difference seen at one junction end. V is TRBV6-5 and J is TRBJ1-1; 8 nucleotides line up with TRBD1. CDR1 and CDR2 (germline): MNHEY, SVGAGI. There are 13 residues in the CDR3. The CDR3 is CASSRSGQAPPGF. The CDR3 DNA is TGTGCCAGCAGCCGCTCGGGACAGGCCCCACCGGGATTT.

This clone was counted only a few times. This chain connects TRBV28 to TRBJ1-5; TRBD1 matches 10 bases. The length of the CDR3 is 16 residues. Looked up from germline, CDR1 is MDHEN and CDR2 is SYDVKM. Unmatched junction bases numbered 6, after V lost 6 bases and J lost 1 base. CDR3 protein: CASRKTGGASNQPQHF. DNA for the CDR3: TGTGCCAGCAGGAAGACAGGGGGCGCGAGCAATCAGCCCCAGCATTTT.

CDR3 in amino acids: CASTPSTNYGYTF. The CDR3 nucleotides are TGTGCCAGCACCCCGTCCACTAACTATGGCTACACCTTC. The chain has TRBV2 and TRBJ1-2; D is ambiguous. The CDR3 runs to 13 residues. Germline CDR1 SNHLY, CDR2 FYNNEI. Trimming took 7 bases from V and 0 from J, leaving 9 bases between them.

V gene TRBV10-2 combines with J gene TRBJ2-5; 9 nucleotides align to TRBD1. The V segment lost 5 bases and the J segment 4 bases; nucleotides outside the gene matches: 8. Germline V gives CDR1 WSHSY, CDR2 SAAADI. The CDR3 is 15 amino acids. The CDR3 sequence is CASSPGTGYSETQYF. The CDR3, as DNA: TGCGCCAGCAGTCCCGGGACAGGGTATTCAGAGACCCAGTACTTC.

The CDR3 DNA sequence: TGTGCCAGCAGGGGACGGATGAACACTGAAGCTTTCTTT. Translated: CASRGRMNTEAFF. V is TRBV2 and J is TRBJ1-1, with D tentatively TRBD1 (5 bases). Germline CDR1 SNHLY, CDR2 FYNNEI. The V end lost 6 bases, the J end lost 0 bases, and 8 bases lay between the germline ends. CDR3 length: 13 residues.

The genes are TRBV4-3 and TRBJ2-1, with TRBD2 identical over 9 bases. This CDR3 is 13 amino acids long. V dropped 5 bases and J dropped 8; count of bases not matched to a gene: 4. Germline V gene lookup returns CDR1 LGHNA and CDR2 YSLEER. The CDR3 loop is CASSKIAGDEQFF. CDR3 nucleotides: TGCGCCAGCAGCAAGATAGCGGGAGATGAGCAGTTCTTC.

This chain connects TRBV7-3 to TRBJ2-1, with TRBD1 matching 7 bases. Germline V CDR1 and CDR2: SGHTA, FQGTGA. V was pared by 5 bases and J by 4 bases, with 8 bases of the junction left unmatched. The CDR3 is made up of 15 amino acids. In DNA form, the CDR3 reads TGTGCCAGCAGCCTGACCGGGACAGCATACAATGAGCAGTTCTTC. This codes for CASSLTGTAYNEQFF.

The V gene is TRBV10-1, the J gene TRBJ2-7, with D perhaps assigned TRBD1 or TRBD2 (5 bases each). Germline-derived CDR1 and CDR2 are WNHNN and SYGVQD (reference sequence). Trimming left V 8 bases short and J 3 bases short, with 17 bases between. This CDR3 has 14 amino acids. The DNA for the CDR3 is TGCGCCAGCGGTTTCGCCGGGGCGAACTACGAGCAGTACTTC. Its protein is CASGFAGANYEQYF.

This chain connects TRBV29-1 to TRBJ2-3; D may be TRBD1 or TRBD2 (5 bases each). The CDR3 loop spans 15 amino acids. Trimming removed 4 bases at V and 6 bases at J, with 20 bases between. Germline assignment: CDR1 SQVTM and CDR2 ANQGSEA. The CDR3 bases are TGCAGCGTTGGAAGTAATCTAGCACCAGGGGATACGCAGTATTTT. Translated, it gives CSVGSNLAPGDTQYF.

The chain couples TRBV6-1 to TRBJ1-5; D call uncertain. CDR1 is MNHNS and CDR2 is SASEGT in the germline V gene. This CDR3 is built from 15 residues. The ends were cut back, 6 bases at V and 2 bases at J, with 14 bases in the middle. CDR3 loop: CASRPVGSGNQPQHF. The CDR3 DNA sequence: TGTGCCAGCAGGCCAGTAGGGTCGGGCAATCAGCCCCAGCATTTT.

V gene TRBV15 combines with J gene TRBJ1-6; D is ambiguous. Germline V gives CDR1 LNHNV, CDR2 YYDKDF (reference sequence). The CDR3 loop spans 14 amino acids. Trimming removed 3 bases from V and 7 bases from J, with 10 bases in between. CDR3 DNA sequence: TGTGCCACCAGCAGTAATGGGAGGAATTCACCCCTCCACTTT. The encoded protein is CATSSNGRNSPLHF.

This chain connects TRBV5-6 to TRBJ2-1; 9 nucleotides line up with TRBD2. This CDR3 is 18 amino acids long. Germline values: CDR1 SGHDT, CDR2 YYEEEE. The junction had 12 bases not matched to a gene; V was cut back by 5 bases and J by 0 bases. The CDR3 region has the DNA TGTGCCAGCAGGCGACTAGCGGTACCCCGGAGCTCCTACAATGAGCAGTTCTTC. Translation: CASRRLAVPRSSYNEQFF.

This clone was counted a single time. The rearrangement uses TRBV5-1 and TRBJ1-1, with a weak D call TRBD1 (5 bases). V gave up 6 bases and J gave up 7 bases, with 28 bases separating them. Germline values: CDR1 SGHRS, CDR2 YFSETQ. This CDR3 spans 17 amino acids. CDR3: CASTSFWGTGGDGEAFF. The CDR3 DNA reads TGCGCCAGCACCTCTTTTTGGGGCACCGGGGGGGATGGTGAAGCTTTCTTT.

The chain couples TRBV5-1 to TRBJ2-5; perhaps D is TRBD1 or TRBD2 (5 bases each). V was clipped by 2 bases and J by 4 bases, with 9 bases between them. There are 13 residues in the CDR3. Germline V gene sequence: CDR1 SGHRS, CDR2 YFSETQ. The CDR3 coding sequence is TGCGCCAGCAGCTTCGGGACGGGAGAGACCCAGTACTTC. As protein: CASSFGTGETQYF.

The rearrangement links TRBV19 to TRBJ1-2; 9 positions agree with TRBD1. The germline V gene has CDR1 LNHDA and CDR2 SQIVND (reference sequence). The CDR3 sequence is 14 residues long. V shed 4 bases and J 7 bases; nucleotides not matched to a gene: 7. CDR3 sequence reads: CASSTGTGFFGYTF. CDR3 nucleotide sequence: TGTGCCAGTAGTACTGGGACAGGGTTTTTTGGCTACACCTTC.

The rearrangement joins TRBV7-2 to TRBJ2-5; 15 nucleotides line up with TRBD2. The DNA end is more similar to TRBJ2-7, so the J call may be wrong. The CDR3 is 15 residues long. Germline lookup yields CDR1 SGHTA and CDR2 FQGNSA. As DNA, the CDR3 is TGTGCCAGCAGCTCGGGACTAGCGGGGGGTTACGAGCAGTACTTC. Its translation is CASSSGLAGGYEQYF.

There are a few counts of this clone. V and J are TRBV2 and TRBJ1-5, with D possibly being TRBD1 (5 bases). Trimming removed 9 bases from V and 3 bases from J, with 12 bases in between. CDR1 and CDR2 (germline): SNHLY, FYNNEI. This CDR3 contains 13 residues. The CDR3 spells CARGAGLNQPQHF. CDR3 nucleotides: TGTGCCAGGGGAGCGGGGCTCAATCAGCCCCAGCATTTT.

This clone was recorded once. V gene TRBV9 combines with J gene TRBJ2-1; the D is unclear. The germline V gene encodes CDR1 SGDLS and CDR2 YYNGEE. The CDR3 consists of 15 residues. V lost 0 bases, J lost 0 bases, and 7 bases lay in between. The CDR3 DNA reads as TGTGCCAGCAGCGTAGACTTCCCCTCCTACAATGAGCAGTTCTTC. Amino acid sequence: CASSVDFPSYNEQFF.

The chain's CDR3 is CASSLAPGGNTEAFF. The CDR3 DNA sequence: TGTGCCAGCAGCTTAGCGCCAGGGGGCAACACTGAAGCTTTCTTT. V usage is TRBV11-2 and J usage is TRBJ1-1, with 8 bases aligning to TRBD1. Per the germline V gene, CDR1 is SGHAT and CDR2 is FQNNGV. The CDR3 has 15 amino acids. Germline trimming cut 1 base from V and 2 bases from J; bases unmatched to any gene: 3.

DNA for the CDR3: TGTGCCGGGGGACTGGACTATAATTCACCCCTCCACTTT. Translated, it gives CAGGLDYNSPLHF. The rearrangement joins TRBV6-1 to TRBJ1-6; TRBD1 is a possible D gene (5 bases). The CDR3 is 13 residues long. Germline V gives CDR1 MNHNS, CDR2 SASEGT. V shed 11 bases and J shed 3 bases, with 11 bases lying between them.

The chain links TRBV6-5 to TRBJ2-7, with a tentative D call TRBD2 (5 bases). The CDR3 is 14 residues long. CDR1 and CDR2 from the germline V gene are MNHEY and SVGAGI. V was pared by 5 bases and J by 0 bases, with 11 bases between. As DNA, the CDR3 is TGTGCCAGCAGTACGGGATTAAGCTCCTACGAGCAGTACTTC. Its protein is CASSTGLSSYEQYF.

The J gene is TRBJ2-2, the V gene TRBV29-1, with D uncertain. Trimming removed 7 bases at V and 3 bases at J, with 24 bases between. Germline V gives CDR1 SQVTM, CDR2 ANQGSEA. The CDR3 is 17 amino acids. DNA for the CDR3: TGCAGCGCAACCCGGACGGTGGGGTGGGCGGACACCGGGGAGCTGTTTTTT. It codes for CSATRTVGWADTGELFF.

CDR3 residues: CASTPQRGARQETQYF. CDR3 sequence (DNA): TGTGCCAGCACTCCCCAGCGGGGGGCAAGGCAAGAGACCCAGTACTTC. The V call is TRBV2, the J call TRBJ2-5, with 9 bases lining up with TRBD2. With 7 bases clipped from V and 2 bases from J, the junction kept 11 bases outside the gene matches. The CDR3 loop spans 16 amino acids. From germline, CDR1 is SNHLY and CDR2 FYNNEI. Filled out from reference TRBV2 and TRBJ2-5, the complete variable domain reads EPEVTQTPSHQVTQMGQEVILRCVPISNHLYFYWYRQILGQKVEFLVSFYNNEISEKSEIFDDQFSVERPDGSNFTLKIRSTKLEDSAMYFCASTPQRGARQETQYFGPGTRLLVL.

The chain has TRBV5-1 and TRBJ2-7, with a tentative D call TRBD1 (5 bases). The V end lost 4 bases, the J end lost 7 bases, and 15 bases lay between the germline ends. CDR1 is SGHRS, CDR2 YFSETQ, per germline. The CDR3 covers 13 residues. CDR3 sequence (DNA): TGCGCCAGCAGCGTCCTAAACCAGGGTGAGCAGTACTTC. Amino acid sequence: CASSVLNQGEQYF.

V and J are TRBV30 and TRBJ1-2; 8 bases map to TRBD1. J gave up 4 bases and V 2 bases, and 3 bases lay outside the gene matches. The CDR3 has 13 amino acids. Germline lookup yields CDR1 GTSNPN and CDR2 SVGIG (reference sequence). In DNA, the CDR3 is TGTGCCTGGAGTAACAGGGGGGGCTATGGCTACACCTTC. Protein sequence: CAWSNRGGYGYTF.